This T cell receptor beta chain appears in the sequencing data of a study of beta chain features in type 1 diabetes. Findings and caveats of the study: Across all four CD4+ subsets, people with type 1 diabetes showed modestly shorter TCRB CDR3s.

CD4+ cells of the naive, central memory, regulatory and stem cell-like memory types were sorted via CD45RO/CCR7/CD25/CD127/CD95/CD27. In its sample, this clone was seen a few times. Its antigen is as yet unknown. Isolated RNA was reverse transcribed in full, so expressed TCRB transcripts were sequenced. The repertoire was sequenced with immunoSEQ multiplex PCR; TCRdb's copy has only in-frame clones and lacks some. The sample has hundreds of thousands of clones; roughly 12% are singletons. The germline V gene encodes CDR1 SGHVS and CDR2 FNYEAQ. V lost 1 base and J 2 bases, leaving 12 bases between the germline ends. The CDR3 length is 16 residues.

This receptor was obtained from a man aged 18 to 29 in good health. The chain carries TRBV7-6 and TRBJ1-3; D uncertain. The sequencing input was naive CD4+ T cells from blood. The CDR3 nucleotides read TGTGCCAGCAGCTTAGAGTCAGTTTTCACTGGAAACACCATATATTTT. Amino acid sequence: CASSLESVFTGNTIYF.